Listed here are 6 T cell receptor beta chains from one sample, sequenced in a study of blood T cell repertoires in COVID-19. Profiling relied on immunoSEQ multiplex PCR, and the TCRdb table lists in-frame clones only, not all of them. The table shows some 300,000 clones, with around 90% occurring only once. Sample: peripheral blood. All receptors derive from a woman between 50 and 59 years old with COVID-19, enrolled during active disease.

CDR3 in amino acids: CASSPRGSETSNEQFF. The DNA for the CDR3 is TGTGCCAGCAGCCCCCGTGGTAGCGAGACCTCAAATGAGCAGTTCTTC. V usage is TRBV9 and J usage is TRBJ2-1; possibly TRBD2 for D (5 bases). This CDR3 comprises 16 residues. Germline V CDR1 and CDR2: SGDLS, YYNGEE. Trimming cost V 4 bases and J 7 bases, with 21 bases left between them.

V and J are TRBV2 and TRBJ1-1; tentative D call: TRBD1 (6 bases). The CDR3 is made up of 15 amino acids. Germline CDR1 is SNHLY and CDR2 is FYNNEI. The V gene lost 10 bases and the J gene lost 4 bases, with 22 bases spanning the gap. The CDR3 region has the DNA TGTGCCACCAGCTGGGACACTTCCTTAGGCACTGAAGCTTTCTTT. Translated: CATSWDTSLGTEAFF.

Here the CDR3 DNA reads TGTGCCAGCTCACCACCAGGATTGCCTAGCGGAGAGACCCAGTACTTC. This translates into CASSPPGLPSGETQYF. The chain combines TRBV18 with TRBJ2-5; 7 bases line up with TRBD2. Germline CDR1 KGHSH, CDR2 LQKENI. Trimming cost V 0 bases and J 4 bases; bases outside gene matches: 8. The CDR3 is made up of 16 amino acids.

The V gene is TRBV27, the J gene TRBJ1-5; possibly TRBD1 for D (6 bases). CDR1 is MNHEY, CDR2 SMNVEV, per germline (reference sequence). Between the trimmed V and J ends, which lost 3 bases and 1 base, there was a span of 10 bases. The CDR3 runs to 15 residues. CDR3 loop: CASSFRTGSNQPQHF. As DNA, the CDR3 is TGTGCCAGCAGTTTCCGAACAGGGAGCAATCAGCCCCAGCATTTT.

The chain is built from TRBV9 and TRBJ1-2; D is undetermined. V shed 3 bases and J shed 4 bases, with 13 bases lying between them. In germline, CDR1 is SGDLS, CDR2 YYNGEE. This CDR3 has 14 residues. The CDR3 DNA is TGTGCCAGCAGCGGGCCGACATCGATCTATGGCTACACCTTC. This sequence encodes CASSGPTSIYGYTF.

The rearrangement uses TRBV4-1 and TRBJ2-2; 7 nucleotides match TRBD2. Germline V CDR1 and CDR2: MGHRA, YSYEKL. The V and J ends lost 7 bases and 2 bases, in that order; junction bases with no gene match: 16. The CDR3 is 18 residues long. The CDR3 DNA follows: TGCGCCAGCACCAAGGGACTACCCGGCGGGACCAACACCGGGGAGCTGTTTTTT. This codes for CASTKGLPGGTNTGELFF.